A selection of T cell receptor beta chains follows, all from one sample in a study of shared clonotypes between healthy human individuals. Only in-frame clones appear in the TCRdb table, and some are missing; sequencing was by immunoSEQ multiplex PCR. The table shows about 470,000 clones, with about four fifths occurring only once. The sample comprised PBMCs. These receptors came from a woman aged 40 to 55 in good health. Some clones in this sample may be carry-over from other donors' samples. The CDR3 runs from the conserved cysteine through the conserved F or W. Fields, in order: clone size, V gene, J gene, D gene, CDR3 protein, CDR3 DNA. The D gene is left open where the match is weak. A clone size is listed for some rows: how often the clone was seen (once, few, many), or a class if it is expanded.

>NA|TRBV6-4|TRBJ2-2|NA
CASSDSVSRRTGELFF
TGTGCCAGCAGTGACTCGGTCTCCAGGCGCACCGGGGAGCTGTTTTTT
>NA|TRBV7-8|TRBJ2-7|NA
CASSSSLAAYEQYF
TGTGCCAGCAGCTCTTCCCTGGCGGCCTACGAGCAGTACTTC
>NA|TRBV15|TRBJ2-1|TRBD1
CATSRGQGDNEQFF
TGTGCCACCAGCAGGGGACAGGGGGACAATGAGCAGTTCTTC
>NA|TRBV7-8|TRBJ2-2|TRBD2
CASSQLAGGLNTGELFF
TGTGCCAGCAGCCAACTAGCGGGAGGCCTGAACACCGGGGAGCTGTTTTTT
>once|TRBV28|TRBJ2-2|NA
CASSLMESARSNTGELFF
TGTGCCAGCAGTTTAATGGAGTCGGCTAGATCGAACACCGGGGAGCTGTTTTTT
>NA|TRBV15|TRBJ2-1|TRBD2
CATSREASGMREQFF
TGTGCCACCAGCAGAGAGGCTAGCGGGATGCGTGAGCAGTTCTTC
>NA|TRBV19|TRBJ2-7|NA
CASSIPGSYEQYF
TGTGCCAGTAGTATACCCGGGAGCTACGAGCAGTACTTC
>NA|TRBV7-6|TRBJ2-3|TRBD1
CASSLTGADTQYF
TGTGCCAGCAGCTTGACAGGGGCGGATACGCAGTATTTT
>NA|TRBV19|TRBJ1-1|NA
CASSILPNTEAFF
TGTGCCAGTAGTATTCTTCCGAACACTGAAGCTTTCTTT
>once|TRBV27|TRBJ1-4|NA
CASSLLGATNEKLFF
TGTGCCAGCAGTTTATTGGGAGCAACTAATGAAAAACTGTTTTTT
>NA|TRBV7-9|TRBJ2-1|NA
CASSPLLRYEQFF
TGTGCCAGCAGCCCCCTCCTCCGCTATGAGCAGTTCTTC
>NA|TRBV5-1|TRBJ2-7|NA
CASSLEESGYEQYF
TGCGCCAGCAGCTTGGAGGAGTCGGGTTACGAGCAGTACTTC
>NA|TRBV5-8|TRBJ2-7|TRBD1
CASSPGPGTGGTYEQYF
TGTGCCAGCAGCCCCGGCCCCGGGACAGGGGGGACGTACGAGCAGTACTTC
>once|TRBV30|TRBJ2-7|NA
CAWSLLGERVHEQYF
TGTGCCTGGAGTCTGTTGGGGGAGAGGGTCCACGAGCAGTACTTC
>once|TRBV5-4|TRBJ1-2|NA
CASSTQGIYGYTF
TGTGCCAGCAGCACTCAAGGGATTTATGGCTACACCTTC
>NA|TRBV5-1|TRBJ2-7|NA
CASSTLGEIWNEQYF
TGCGCCAGCAGTACCCTGGGGGAGATTTGGAACGAGCAGTACTTC
>NA|TRBV5-1|TRBJ1-2|NA
CASSLEGNNGYTF
TGCGCCAGCAGCTTGGAAGGGAACAATGGCTACACCTTC
>NA|TRBV7-9|TRBJ1-4|NA
CASSWEIKEKLFF
TGTGCCAGCAGCTGGGAAATCAAAGAAAAACTGTTTTTT
>NA|TRBV2|TRBJ2-6|NA
CASTPDSNSGANVLTF
TGTGCCAGCACTCCGGACAGTAACTCTGGGGCCAACGTCCTGACTTTC
>NA|TRBV15|TRBJ1-1|NA
CATSRKLRSEAFF
TGTGCCACCAGCCGAAAACTTAGGTCAGAGGCTTTCTTT